This TCR beta chain was retrieved from a study of T cell repertoires in cytomegalovirus infection. V was pared by 0 bases and J by 5 bases, with 5 bases of the junction left unmatched. The CDR3 covers 15 residues. In germline, CDR1 is LGHNA, CDR2 YSLEER. Each CDR3 protein gets one entry after TCRdb re-called the reads with MiXCR. The sample lists approximately 1,000,000 distinct CDR3 sequences, 31% occurring once. Comment on this clonotype: Its cognate antigen is unknown.

Regarding the study as a whole: Totalled public TCR beta family frequency picked out people who carried CMV plus the relevant HLA.

The TCR sequence derives from a human donor in good health (CMV status not recorded). Some clones in this sample may be carry-over from other donors' samples. The input for sequencing was cultured CD8+ T cells from PBMCs, taken from culture after CMV antigen stimulation. The chain is built from TRBV4-3 and TRBJ2-3, with TRBD1 identical over 7 bases. The CDR3 reads CASSQDLSGGDTQYF. CDR3 DNA: TGCGCCAGCAGCCAAGATTTGTCAGGGGGAGATACGCAGTATTTT.